A single sample is the source of the 27 T cell receptor beta chains below, sequenced in a study of T cells after posttransplantation cyclophosphamide. Treatment was busulfan-fludarabine conditioning, a marrow graft, and cyclophosphamide on days +3 and +4. Libraries were prepared by immunoSEQ multiplex PCR; TCRdb keeps only in-frame clonotypes and omits some of them. The repertoire has 10,000 to 13,000 clones, roughly 86% of them found once; the top ten carry 25% to 35%. Specimen: CD4+ T cells sorted from PBMCs, collected after allogeneic stem cell transplant with posttransplant cyclophosphamide. The source is a male patient between 25 and 39 years old who received an allogeneic stem cell transplant from a related donor, was CMV-positive, and had acute GVHD only. A subset of T cells may come from the graft donor.

V gene TRBV7-2 combines with J gene TRBJ2-5; 8 bases line up with TRBD1. CDR1 is SGHTA, CDR2 FQGNSA, per germline. With V trimmed by 2 bases and J by 2 bases, 4 bases remained unmatched. The CDR3 has 15 residues. The CDR3 nucleotides are TGTGCCAGCAGCTTACGGACAGGGAAGCAAGAGACCCAGTACTTC. Protein: CASSLRTGKQETQYF.

This chain joins TRBV28 and TRBJ1-6; 7 bases are shared with TRBD1. CDR1 is MDHEN, CDR2 SYDVKM, per germline. The CDR3 contains 13 residues. V was clipped by 11 bases and J by 7 bases; unmatched bases: 8. The CDR3 nucleotides read TGTGCCGCCGTCCGGGACAGAAATTCACCCCTCCACTTT. Protein product: CAAVRDRNSPLHF.

This chain links TRBV4-2 with TRBJ2-5; 10 nucleotides align to TRBD2. This CDR3 has 15 residues. The germline gives CDR1 LGHNA, CDR2 YNFKEQ. V dropped 3 bases and J dropped 5; count of bases not matched to a gene: 6. CDR3 sequence reads: CASSHRLAGEETQYF. CDR3 bases: TGTGCCAGCAGCCATCGGCTAGCGGGGGAGGAGACCCAGTACTTC.

V usage is TRBV19 and J usage is TRBJ2-2; TRBD1 matches at 7 bases. With V trimmed by 7 bases and J by 6 bases, 11 bases remained unmatched. The length of the CDR3 is 15 residues. CDR1 is LNHDA, CDR2 SQIVND, per germline (reference sequence). CDR3 nucleotides: TGTGCCAGTAACTTCAACCCAGACAGGGCCGGGGAGCTGTTTTTT. Translating gives CASNFNPDRAGELFF.

V gene TRBV9 combines with J gene TRBJ2-1, with TRBD2 matching 7 bases. After removal of 1 base from V and 5 bases from J, the junction contained 9 bases not matched to a gene. Per germline, CDR1 SGDLS and CDR2 YYNGEE. The CDR3 is 16 residues long. In nucleotides, the CDR3 is TGTGCCAGCAGCGTATGGGCGGGGGAGCTGAACAATGAGCAGTTCTTC. This gives the protein CASSVWAGELNNEQFF.

There are a few counts of this clone. This chain uses TRBV7-9 with TRBJ1-2; D not resolved. Germline V gene sequence: CDR1 SEHNR, CDR2 FQNEAQ (reference sequence). Trimming cost V 5 bases and J 0 bases, with 13 bases left between them. CDR3 length equals 15 residues. CDR3 sequence reads: CASSPGLSANYGYTF. In nucleotides, the CDR3 is TGTGCCAGCAGCCCAGGCCTCTCAGCTAACTATGGCTACACCTTC. Full variable domain (missing parts from reference TRBV7-9 and TRBJ1-2): DTGVSQNPRHKITKRGQNVTFRCDPISEHNRLYWYRQTLGQGPEFLTYFQNEAQLEKSRLLSDRFSAERPKGSFSTLEIQRTEQGDSAMYLCASSPGLSANYGYTFGSGTRLTVV.

This CDR3 reads CASSPGVGTDTQYF. As DNA, the CDR3 is TGCGCCAGCAGCCCAGGGGTGGGCACAGATACGCAGTATTTT. This chain connects TRBV5-1 to TRBJ2-3; D is perhaps TRBD1 (6 bases). Germline assignment: CDR1 SGHRS and CDR2 YFSETQ. Trimming took off 4 bases at V and 1 base at J, with 10 bases between the two ends. There are 14 residues in the CDR3.

The V gene is TRBV28, the J gene TRBJ2-7; D may be TRBD2 (5 bases). Trimming pared 4 bases from V and 2 bases from J, leaving 21 bases between. The germline V gene encodes CDR1 MDHEN and CDR2 SYDVKM. CDR3 size: 17 residues. In DNA, the CDR3 is TGTGCCAGCAGTTCACTTGGCGGGCCCGCTCCCCCCTACGAGCAGTACTTC. This codes for CASSSLGGPAPPYEQYF. Drawing the rest from reference TRBV28 and TRBJ2-7, the complete variable domain is DVKVTQSSRYLVKRTGEKVFLECVQDMDHENMFWYRQDPGLGLRLIYFSYDVKMKEKGDIPEGYSVSREKKERFSLILESASTNQTSMYLCASSSLGGPAPPYEQYFGPGTRLTVT.

CDR3 bases: TGTGCCAGCAGCGGGGGGTCCTCAATGAACACTGAAGCTTTCTTT. It yields the protein CASSGGSSMNTEAFF. The chain recombines TRBV7-2 with TRBJ1-1; D possibly corresponds to TRBD1 (5 bases). Germline V gene lookup returns CDR1 SGHTA and CDR2 FQGNSA. This CDR3 spans 15 amino acids. Trimming removed 5 bases at V and 0 bases at J, with 13 bases between.

The CDR3 region is CASSLDSHGYTF. CDR3 coding DNA: TGTGCCAGCAGCTTAGACAGTCATGGCTACACCTTC. The genes are TRBV11-2 and TRBJ1-2; D gene uncertain. The germline V and J ends were trimmed by 0 bases and 6 bases, with 5 bases remaining between them. This CDR3 region has 12 residues. The V gene's germline CDR1 is SGHAT and CDR2 FQNNGV.

The chain uses TRBV6-5 and TRBJ1-1, with 7 nucleotides matching TRBD1. The CDR3 extends over 13 amino acids. Germline V gives CDR1 MNHEY, CDR2 SVGAGI. V shed 4 bases, J shed 11 bases, and the junction held 10 bases outside the gene matches. The CDR3 DNA follows: TGTGCCAGCAGTTCAACCAGGATCAGGGGGGCTTTCTTT. Translation gives CASSSTRIRGAFF.

This chain links TRBV5-1 with TRBJ1-2, with a possible D match to TRBD1 (6 bases). The germline V and J ends were trimmed by 4 bases and 8 bases, with 18 bases remaining between them. The length of the CDR3 is 14 residues. Germline V lookup: CDR1 SGHRS, CDR2 YFSETQ. The CDR3, as DNA: TGCGCCAGCAGCGGGGAAACAGGGAAATCCGGCTACACCTTC. Protein: CASSGETGKSGYTF.

The chain joins TRBV27 to TRBJ1-2; 9 nucleotides match TRBD1. Germline CDR1 is MNHEY and CDR2 is SMNVEV (reference sequence). This CDR3 contains 15 residues. The junction had 5 bases not matched to a gene; V was cut back by 1 base and J by 5 bases. The CDR3 reads CASSLLGQGAYGYTF. The CDR3 DNA is TGTGCCAGCAGTTTATTGGGACAGGGAGCGTATGGCTACACCTTC.

The DNA for the CDR3 is TGTGCCATCAGTGGGGACAGGACTGGGACTGAAGCTTTCTTT. This gives the protein CAISGDRTGTEAFF. V gene TRBV10-3 combines with J gene TRBJ1-1, with 8 positions matching TRBD1. The CDR3 extends over 14 amino acids. Germline lookup yields CDR1 ENHRY and CDR2 SYGVKD. The V gene end was trimmed by 4 bases and the J gene end by 5 bases; junction bases not matched to a gene: 6.

The chain links TRBV10-1 to TRBJ2-3, with 10 positions matching TRBD2. Germline V gene data show CDR1 as WNHNN and CDR2 as SYGVQD (reference sequence). Unmatched junction bases numbered 6, after V lost 0 bases and J lost 0 bases. This CDR3 region has 18 residues. CDR3 in DNA: TGCGCCAGCAGTGAGTCCAGCGGGGGGGCCCCTAGCACAGATACGCAGTATTTT. Protein sequence: CASSESSGGAPSTDTQYF.

This clone has a single count. The rearrangement uses TRBV19 and TRBJ2-3; TRBD2 matches 7 bases. Germline V CDR1 and CDR2: LNHDA, SQIVND (reference sequence). The CDR3 runs 14 residues. V lost 1 base and J lost 3; bases outside the gene matches: 1. Here the CDR3 reads CASSIGTRTDTQYF. CDR3 in DNA: TGTGCCAGTAGTATAGGGACTAGGACAGATACGCAGTATTTT. Drawing the rest from reference TRBV19 and TRBJ2-3, the complete variable domain is DGGITQSPKYLFRKEGQNVTLSCEQNLNHDAMYWYRQDPGQGLRLIYYSQIVNDFQKGDIAEGYSVSREKKESFPLTVTSAQKNPTAFYLCASSIGTRTDTQYFGPGTRLTVL.

V gene TRBV4-3 combines with J gene TRBJ2-5; 7 positions match TRBD1. The ends lost 4 bases at V and 1 base at J; junction bases unmatched: 6. From germline, CDR1 is LGHNA and CDR2 YSLEER. There are 15 residues in the CDR3. The CDR3 loop is CASSPQGDGQETQYF. DNA for the CDR3: TGCGCCAGCAGCCCCCAGGGGGATGGCCAAGAGACCCAGTACTTC.

A remark on this clone: With only one base between it and a far larger clone, this is likely a read error. The CDR3 sequence is CASSESAGSTGELVF. The CDR3 nucleotides are TGCGCCAGCAGTGAGTCAGCCGGGAGCACCGGGGAGCTGGTTTTT. V and J are TRBV10-2 and TRBJ2-2, with D possibly TRBD2 on 6 matching bases. The germline CDR1 and CDR2 sequences are WSHSY and SAAADI. This CDR3 is 15 amino acids long.

The chain employs TRBV19 and TRBJ2-5; TRBD1 matches 10 bases. This CDR3 contains 14 residues. Germline V gene lookup returns CDR1 LNHDA and CDR2 SQIVND (reference sequence). V lost 5 bases, J lost 4 bases, and 4 bases stayed unmatched. The CDR3 bases are TGTGCCAGTAGTGGACAGGGGGGGGTAGAGACCCAGTACTTC. Its protein product is CASSGQGGVETQYF.

This sequence joins TRBV4-3 and TRBJ2-7, with TRBD1 as a possible D gene (6 bases). Germline V gene data show CDR1 as LGHNA and CDR2 as YSLEER. There are 16 residues in the CDR3. V dropped 4 bases and J dropped 0 bases, with 16 bases sitting between them. CDR3 bases: TGCGCCAGCAGCCGAGACCGGGACACCTACTCCTACGAGCAGTACTTC. Translated, it gives CASSRDRDTYSYEQYF.

The chain joins TRBV19 to TRBJ2-3; 9 positions agree with TRBD2. Germline CDR1 and CDR2: LNHDA and SQIVND (reference sequence). CDR3 length: 16 residues. V trimming: 4 bases; J trimming: 0 bases; junction bases outside the gene matches: 5. The CDR3 here is CASSSKTSGSTDTQYF. The CDR3 DNA sequence: TGTGCCAGTAGTAGTAAGACTAGCGGAAGCACAGATACGCAGTATTTT.

A word on this clone: Other DNA sequences in this specimen translate into the identical CDR3. The genes are TRBV19 and TRBJ1-6; unclear D gene. V was cut by 6 bases and J by 7 bases, with 19 bases left in between. There are 16 residues in the CDR3. The germline CDR1 and CDR2 sequences are LNHDA and SQIVND (reference sequence). The CDR3 DNA is TGTGCCAGTAGGTCGGACGCACGTCGAGGGAATTCACCCCTCCACTTT. Translating gives CASRSDARRGNSPLHF.

J is TRBJ1-6 and V is TRBV6-5; D gene unclear. Germline lookup yields CDR1 MNHEY and CDR2 SVGAGI. The CDR3 totals 15 residues. Trimming left V 7 bases short and J 7 bases short, with 17 bases between. CDR3 residues: CASTLTRASNSPLHF. The CDR3, as DNA: TGTGCCAGCACCCTAACCCGAGCTTCCAATTCACCCCTCCACTTT.

This chain uses TRBV30 with TRBJ2-6; D perhaps matches TRBD2 (6 bases). Germline CDR1 reads GTSNPN; CDR2 reads SVGIG (reference sequence). With 0 bases removed from V and 2 bases from J, the gap between germline ends came to 17 bases. The CDR3 has 18 amino acids. Here the CDR3 reads CAWSVPQGGYAGANVLTF. The CDR3 DNA follows: TGTGCCTGGAGTGTACCCCAGGGAGGATATGCTGGGGCCAACGTCCTGACTTTC.

The CDR3 DNA reads TGTGCCAGCAGTTTACCCCGGCGGGGCGGGACTGAAGCTTTCTTT. Residues: CASSLPRRGGTEAFF. V gene TRBV28 combines with J gene TRBJ1-1, with D possibly TRBD1 on 5 matching bases. CDR3 length: 15 residues. Germline V gives CDR1 MDHEN, CDR2 SYDVKM. The germline V and J ends were trimmed by 2 bases and 5 bases, with 15 bases remaining between them.

The chain joins TRBV10-2 to TRBJ2-2; 12 positions match TRBD2. The CDR3 runs 16 residues. V lost 6 bases to trimming and J lost 6 bases; unmatched junction nucleotides: 8. Per germline, CDR1 WSHSY and CDR2 SAAADI. The DNA for the CDR3 is TGCGCCAGCAGGGCTAGCGGGGGGGCGTTTTCCGGGGAGCTGTTTTTT. This sequence encodes CASRASGGAFSGELFF.

The V gene is TRBV5-1, the J gene TRBJ1-3; 7 bases agree with TRBD1. CDR1 and CDR2 (germline): SGHRS, YFSETQ. With V trimmed by 4 bases and J by 1 base, 8 bases remained unmatched. The CDR3 has 16 amino acids. The CDR3 loop reads CASSPQGGASGNTIYF. CDR3 bases: TGCGCCAGCAGCCCGCAGGGGGGCGCTTCTGGAAACACCATATATTTT.